The 7 T cell receptor beta chains below all came from one sample that was sequenced in a study of blood T cell repertoires in COVID-19. Sequenced by immunoSEQ multiplex PCR; TCRdb stores in-frame clones only, minus some. There are a few hundred thousand clones in the sample; around 81% occur only once, and about 2.4% lies in the top ten. The sample comprised peripheral blood. The receptor source for this set is a woman aged 60 to 75 with acute or convalescent COVID-19.

The chain couples TRBV30 to TRBJ1-5; D possibly corresponds to TRBD1 (5 bases). Germline V CDR1 and CDR2: GTSNPN, SVGIG (reference sequence). The CDR3 spans 14 residues. Trimming left V 2 bases short and J 1 base short, with 9 bases between. The CDR3 here is CAWSTGGSNQPQHF. The CDR3 DNA reads TGTGCCTGGAGTACGGGGGGAAGCAATCAGCCCCAGCATTTT. The full variable domain, rest sourced from reference TRBV30 and TRBJ1-5, is SQTIHQWPATLVQPVGSPLSLECTVEGTSNPNLYWYRQAAGRGLQLLFYSVGIGQISSEVPQNLSASRPQDRQFILSSKKLLLSDSGFYLCAWSTGGSNQPQHFGDGTRLSIL.

In DNA form, the CDR3 reads TGTGCCAGCAGCTCCCAGGGAGGTGGTGAAAAACTGTTTTTT. This codes for CASSSQGGGEKLFF. The gene calls are TRBV5-4 and TRBJ1-4; D may be TRBD1 (5 bases). Trimming took 3 bases from V and 7 from J, leaving 13 bases between them. This CDR3 contains 14 residues. From germline, CDR1 is SGHNT and CDR2 YYREEE (reference sequence).

The V gene is TRBV9, the J gene TRBJ2-3; TRBD2 aligns across 8 bases. Germline assignment: CDR1 SGDLS and CDR2 YYNGEE. V lost 3 bases, J lost 2 bases, and 14 bases stayed unmatched. This CDR3 has 18 amino acids. CDR3 sequence: CASSASQRGYMLTDTQYF. In DNA form, the CDR3 reads TGTGCCAGCAGCGCTTCGCAGCGGGGGTATATGCTCACAGATACGCAGTATTTT.

The CDR3: CASRSREDEQYF. CDR3 in DNA: TGTGCCAGCAGGTCGCGGGAGGACGAGCAGTACTTC. This chain links TRBV6-5 with TRBJ2-7; 8 bases match TRBD2. This CDR3 has 12 amino acids. From germline, CDR1 is MNHEY and CDR2 SVGAGI. J was trimmed by 5 bases and V by 6 bases; bases with no gene match: 3.

The chain joins TRBV30 to TRBJ1-3, with D uncertain. The CDR3 has 15 residues. Germline values: CDR1 GTSNPN, CDR2 SVGIG (reference sequence). Trimming shortened V by 2 bases and J by 0 bases, and 11 bases separated the two germline ends. CDR3 residues: CAWSNGFPSGNTIYF. In nucleotides, the CDR3 is TGTGCCTGGAGTAATGGCTTCCCCTCTGGAAACACCATATATTTT.

The chain uses TRBV28 and TRBJ1-4; D ambiguous. The CDR3 contains 13 residues. V shed 7 bases and J shed 5 bases, with 11 bases lying between them. Per the germline V gene, CDR1 is MDHEN and CDR2 is SYDVKM. CDR3 DNA sequence: TGTGCCAGCACCAGGCACAGCAATGAAAAACTGTTTTTT. Translation gives CASTRHSNEKLFF.

J is TRBJ2-7 and V is TRBV2, with D perhaps matching TRBD1 (6 bases). This CDR3 comprises 13 residues. Deletions cut 6 bases from V and 2 bases from J, with 11 bases between. Germline V gene lookup returns CDR1 SNHLY and CDR2 FYNNEI. CDR3 in DNA: TGTGCCAGCAGGAAAACAGGGACCTACGAGCAGTACTTC. Its translation is CASRKTGTYEQYF.